This T cell receptor beta chain was obtained from a study of T cells in Graves' hyperthyroidism and ophthalmopathy. Overall study findings and caveats: Model predictions of ophthalmopathy came a median approximately 6.2 months before onset. A model built on 13 V-J features separated ophthalmopathy from stable hyperthyroidism.

V gave up 3 bases and J gave up 2 bases; unmatched junction bases: 6. Germline V gives CDR1 SGHVS, CDR2 FQNEAQ. The CDR3 is 15 residues long. In this sample, this clonotype turned up many times. Its antigen is not identified. The study left out patients who had uncontrolled infection, other autoimmune disease, pregnancy or lactation. TCR beta CDR3 sequences were amplified from RNA transcripts. Initially, a first-round RT-PCR of the TCR CDR3 employed the HTBI primer set. TCRdb re-called the multiplex PCR reads through MiXCR, storing one row per CDR3 protein. The top ten clones hold 40% to 65% of a sample with about 200,000 distinct CDR3 sequences, around 17% of them seen once.

The sequence derives from a woman aged 45 to 65 with Graves' hyperthyroidism. Sequences were obtained from blood. V and J are TRBV7-8 and TRBJ2-5, with TRBD1 matching 7 bases. CDR3 sequence reads: CASSFRQGGQETQYF. The DNA for the CDR3 is TGTGCCAGCAGCTTTAGACAGGGTGGTCAAGAGACCCAGTACTTC.